The clone carrying this TCR beta chain was observed a few times. These data are taken from a study of shared clonotypes between healthy human individuals. The table came from immunoSEQ multiplex PCR; TCRdb's copy has only in-frame clones and leaves some out. The table lists 400,000 to 600,000 clones, around 96% of them singletons. Trimming took 4 bases from V and 6 from J, leaving 10 bases between them. CDR1 LNHDA and CDR2 SQIVND come from the germline V gene (reference sequence). The length of the CDR3 is 13 residues. This TCR was recovered from a woman aged 25 to 39 in good health. The material sequenced was naive CD4+ T cells sorted from blood. Subset given: CD45RA+ positively selected. V gene TRBV19 combines with J gene TRBJ1-5; D gene unclear. CDR3 bases: TGTGCCAGTAGTACCGGGGTGCGTCAGCCCCAGCATTTT. Its protein product is CASSTGVRQPQHF.